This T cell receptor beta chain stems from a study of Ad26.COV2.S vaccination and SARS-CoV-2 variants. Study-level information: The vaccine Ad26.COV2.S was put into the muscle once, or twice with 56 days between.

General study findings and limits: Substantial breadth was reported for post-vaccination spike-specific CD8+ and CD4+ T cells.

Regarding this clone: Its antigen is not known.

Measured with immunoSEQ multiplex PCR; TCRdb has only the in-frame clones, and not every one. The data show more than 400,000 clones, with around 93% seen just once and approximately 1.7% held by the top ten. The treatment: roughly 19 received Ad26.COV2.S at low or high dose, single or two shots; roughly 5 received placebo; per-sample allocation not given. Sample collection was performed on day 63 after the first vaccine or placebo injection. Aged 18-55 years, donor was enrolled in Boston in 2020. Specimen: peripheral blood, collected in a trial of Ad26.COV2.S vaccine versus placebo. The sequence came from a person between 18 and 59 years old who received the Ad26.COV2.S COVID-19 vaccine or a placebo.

CDR3 coding DNA: TGTGCCAGCAGCGGTAGTGCCGAGCAGTACTTC. Its translation: CASSGSAEQYF. The chain combines TRBV7-2 with TRBJ2-7; D is unclear. Germline assignment: CDR1 SGHTA and CDR2 FQGNSA. V shed 5 bases and J shed 6 bases, with 8 bases lying between them. This CDR3 is 11 amino acids long.